The 21 T cell receptor beta chains below all came from one sample that was sequenced in a study of early T cells in non-severe SARS-CoV-2 infection. A single record per CDR3 protein comes from TCRdb applying MiXCR to the 5' RACE reads. Of 90,000 to 100,000 distinct CDR3 sequences in the sample, over 10% were seen once. Sequencing input: whole blood. The source is an adult who was a healthcare worker with PCR-confirmed SARS-CoV-2 infection or an uninfected control (not recorded which).

The rearrangement joins TRBV28 to TRBJ1-2; 8 nucleotides align to TRBD1. CDR3 size: 12 residues. Germline assignment: CDR1 MDHEN and CDR2 SYDVKM. V gave up 5 bases and J gave up 8 bases; unmatched junction bases: 4. In nucleotides, the CDR3 is TGTGCCAGCAGTCTACAGGGGGTAGGCTACACCTTC. Its translation: CASSLQGVGYTF.

The chain is built from TRBV20-1 and TRBJ2-1; no reliable D call. V was shortened by 0 bases and J by 0 bases, with 9 bases between the two germline ends. In germline, CDR1 is DFQATT, CDR2 SNEGSKA (reference sequence). There are 15 residues in the CDR3. CDR3: CSAREQPTSYNEQFF. The CDR3 bases are TGCAGTGCTAGAGAACAACCAACCTCCTACAATGAGCAGTTCTTC.

The V gene is TRBV6-2 or TRBV6-3, the J gene TRBJ1-6; perhaps TRBD1 as D (5 bases). Trimming removed 7 bases from V and 1 base from J, with 8 bases in between. This CDR3 is built from 14 residues. The germline V gene encodes CDR1 MNHEY and CDR2 SVGEGT. The DNA for the CDR3 is TGTGCCAGCAACAAGGGGTCCTATAATTCACCCCTCCACTTT. Its protein is CASNKGSYNSPLHF.

The gene calls are TRBV6-5 and TRBJ1-2; unclear D gene. Germline CDR1 is MNHEY and CDR2 is SVGAGI. Trimming took 4 bases from V and 1 from J, leaving 10 bases between them. CDR3 size: 14 residues. The CDR3 loop reads CASSSRGVNYGYTF. CDR3 DNA sequence: TGTGCCAGCAGTTCCCGTGGAGTTAACTATGGCTACACCTTC.

There are many counts of this clonotype. The V gene is TRBV11-2, the J gene TRBJ2-5; TRBD2 agrees at 13 bases. This CDR3 has 18 amino acids. The V gene's germline CDR1 is SGHAT and CDR2 FQNNGV. V was clipped by 5 bases and J by 3 bases; unmatched bases: 12. The CDR3 reads CASSHPRPGTSGKETQYF. DNA of the CDR3: TGTGCCAGCAGCCACCCGAGACCAGGGACTAGCGGGAAAGAGACCCAGTACTTC.

This clonotype was seen ten or more times. V usage is TRBV20-1 and J usage is TRBJ2-7; 9 nucleotides line up with TRBD2. Trimming removed 5 bases from V and 4 bases from J; junction bases left unmatched: 9. The CDR3 spans 14 residues. Germline V gene lookup returns CDR1 DFQATT and CDR2 SNEGSKA (reference sequence). CDR3 in amino acids: CSAADSSGAYEQYF. CDR3 bases: TGCAGTGCTGCTGACTCTAGCGGGGCTTACGAGCAGTACTTC.

This sequence joins TRBV28 and TRBJ1-4; maybe TRBD1 (5 bases). There are 14 residues in the CDR3. Germline CDR1 and CDR2: MDHEN and SYDVKM. The V end lost 6 bases, the J end lost 8 bases, and 16 bases lay between the germline ends. The CDR3 here is CASRNQGLEEKLFF. The CDR3 nucleotides are TGTGCCAGCAGGAATCAGGGATTAGAGGAAAAACTGTTTTTT.

The table lists this clonotype with many counts. V gene TRBV7-9 combines with J gene TRBJ1-2; D ambiguous. This CDR3 contains 15 residues. V gave up 3 bases and J gave up 8 bases, with 19 bases separating them. Germline-derived CDR1 and CDR2 are SEHNR and FQNEAQ (reference sequence). Here the CDR3 reads CASSFSAHPAGGYTF. In DNA form, the CDR3 reads TGTGCCAGCAGCTTCTCGGCGCACCCGGCGGGAGGCTACACCTTC.

The rearrangement links TRBV20-1 to TRBJ2-1; the match to TRBD2 covers 10 bases. The V gene's germline CDR1 is DFQATT and CDR2 SNEGSKA (reference sequence). The CDR3 contains 14 residues. The V gene end was trimmed by 6 bases and the J gene end by 3 bases; junction bases not matched to a gene: 5. DNA of the CDR3: TGCAGTGCAAATAGCGGGGGGCTCTACAATGAGCAGTTCTTC. Translating it yields CSANSGGLYNEQFF.

The sample holds a few counts of this clonotype. The chain joins TRBV5-1 to TRBJ2-6; D not certain. V lost 0 bases to trimming and J lost 9 bases, with 10 bases between them. The CDR3 is 14 amino acids. The germline CDR1 and CDR2 sequences are SGHRS and YFSETQ. In DNA form, the CDR3 reads TGCGCCAGCAGCTTGGACTTGAACAACAACGTCCTGACTTTC. Amino acids: CASSLDLNNNVLTF.

V usage is TRBV28 and J usage is TRBJ2-7; D is possibly TRBD1 (6 bases). CDR3 length: 14 residues. Germline V lookup: CDR1 MDHEN, CDR2 SYDVKM. V was trimmed by 7 bases and J by 4 bases, leaving 17 bases between them. The CDR3 sequence is CASTPGTSTYEQYF. In DNA, the CDR3 is TGTGCCAGCACTCCCGGGACAAGTACTTACGAGCAGTACTTC.

This clonotype was counted many times. The CDR3 coding sequence is TGTGCCACCAGCAGAGACAGGGTTAATGAAAAACTGTTTTTT. It codes for CATSRDRVNEKLFF. The V call is TRBV15, the J call TRBJ1-4; perhaps TRBD1 as D (5 bases). Germline values: CDR1 LNHNV, CDR2 YYDKDF (reference sequence). Trimming pared 0 bases from V and 4 bases from J, leaving 6 bases between. The CDR3 consists of 14 residues.

This clonotype was counted between two and nine times. The rearrangement links TRBV28 to TRBJ2-7; perhaps TRBD1 as D (6 bases). The ends were cut back, 6 bases at V and 3 bases at J, with 12 bases in the middle. This CDR3 comprises 13 residues. Per the germline V gene, CDR1 is MDHEN and CDR2 is SYDVKM. This CDR3 reads CASSDRSNYEQYF. CDR3 nucleotide sequence: TGTGCCAGCAGCGACAGGAGCAACTACGAGCAGTACTTC.

This clonotype was detected only a few times. The chain employs TRBV27 and TRBJ2-3; 12 bases fit TRBD2. V trimming: 5 bases; J trimming: 6 bases; junction bases outside the gene matches: 9. This CDR3 has 16 amino acids. CDR1 and CDR2 (germline): MNHEY, SMNVEV (reference sequence). The CDR3 DNA reads TGTGCCAGCAGTACCCCTAGCGGGGGGGCTTCGGATACGCAGTATTTT. Protein: CASSTPSGGASDTQYF.

This clonotype occurred a few times. This sequence joins TRBV5-4 and TRBJ2-7, with D perhaps TRBD1 (7 bases). This CDR3 has 15 amino acids. With 1 base removed from V and 7 bases from J, the gap between germline ends came to 18 bases. Germline values: CDR1 SGHNT, CDR2 YYREEE (reference sequence). In DNA form, the CDR3 reads TGTGCCAGCAGCTTGTCTCCCGCAGGGGGGTGGGAGCAGTACTTC. Protein product: CASSLSPAGGWEQYF.

This clonotype was seen ten or more times. The J gene is TRBJ2-3, the V gene TRBV18; 9 positions match TRBD1. This CDR3 comprises 16 residues. The V gene end was trimmed by 3 bases and the J gene end by 1 base; junction bases not matched to a gene: 5. Germline CDR1 and CDR2: KGHSH and LQKENI. CDR3 in DNA: TGTGCCAGCTCACCGCGGACAGGGGTTGGCACAGATACGCAGTATTTT. Translating it yields CASSPRTGVGTDTQYF. The variable domain in full, with the rest retrieved from reference TRBV18 and TRBJ2-3, is NAGVMQNPRHLVRRRGQEARLRCSPMKGHSHVYWYRQLPEEGLKFMVYLQKENIIDESGMPKERFSAEFPKEGPSILRIQQVVRGDSAAYFCASSPRTGVGTDTQYFGPGTRLTVL.

The chain couples TRBV20-1 to TRBJ1-2; D gene unclear. V was trimmed by 5 bases and J by 4 bases, leaving 8 bases between them. The CDR3 has 11 amino acids. The germline CDR1 and CDR2 sequences are DFQATT and SNEGSKA (reference sequence). The CDR3 spells CSAPLIYGYTF. CDR3 sequence (DNA): TGCAGTGCTCCCTTAATCTATGGCTACACCTTC.

This chain joins TRBV2 and TRBJ2-1, with D possibly being TRBD2 (5 bases). This CDR3 is built from 19 residues. CDR1 is SNHLY and CDR2 is FYNNEI in the germline V gene. V lost 2 bases, J lost 4 bases, and 24 bases lay in between. This CDR3 reads CASSELSFRGPSLYNEQFF. CDR3 DNA sequence: TGTGCCAGCAGTGAACTATCCTTTAGAGGGCCTTCTTTATACAATGAGCAGTTCTTC.

This clonotype was observed at least ten times. The chain couples TRBV2 to TRBJ2-7; 8 bases line up with TRBD2. CDR3 length equals 11 residues. The germline V gene has CDR1 SNHLY and CDR2 FYNNEI. With 6 bases clipped from V and 10 bases from J, the junction kept 5 bases outside the gene matches. The CDR3 sequence is CASSLTSGQYF. CDR3 sequence (DNA): TGTGCCAGCAGCCTTACTAGCGGACAGTACTTC.

This chain connects TRBV28 to TRBJ1-6; TRBD1 might be the D (6 bases). Trimming took 6 bases from V and 11 from J, leaving 17 bases between them. Germline V gene lookup returns CDR1 MDHEN and CDR2 SYDVKM. CDR3 size: 14 residues. The CDR3 nucleotides read TGTGCCAGCAGCAACAGGGCTTCGATTCCACCCCTCCACTTT. Translated, it gives CASSNRASIPPLHF.

This clonotype showed up many times. The V call is TRBV29-1, the J call TRBJ1-5, with D perhaps TRBD1 (5 bases). Per the germline V gene, CDR1 is SQVTM and CDR2 is ANQGSEA. V lost 5 bases, J lost 0 bases, and 8 bases lay in between. CDR3 length: 13 residues. The CDR3 nucleotides read TGCAGCGTTCTGGGGGGTAGCAATCAGCCCCAGCATTTT. Amino acids: CSVLGGSNQPQHF.